The T cell receptor beta chain described here comes from a study of shared clonotypes between healthy human individuals. Study context: Each donor's CD8 memory used one plate, CD8 naive two, each CD4 subset three. Study-wide findings and caveats: The four-donor shared clonotypes exceeded non-shared clonotypes in generation probability, with non-shared ones scoring lower.

Turning to this clone: Its antigen remains unidentified.

Deep-level assay runs were performed. Each PCR replicate from the sorted subsets contained around 0.2 ug DNA, which is 25,000 to 30,000 T cell genomes. Sequencing used immunoSEQ multiplex PCR; TCRdb keeps in-frame clones, though not all of them. The table shows roughly 700,000 clones, with 74% occurring only once. Sequencing used memory CD4+ T cells sorted from blood. This sample's subset: CD45RA-negative fraction. This TCR was sampled from a woman in her twenties or thirties in good health.

CDR3 in amino acids: CASSLGGQYEQYF. The CDR3 bases are TGCGCCAGCAGCTTGGGGGGGCAGTACGAGCAGTACTTC. The chain uses TRBV5-1 and TRBJ2-7; tentatively, D is TRBD1 (6 bases). Per germline, CDR1 SGHRS and CDR2 YFSETQ. The CDR3 has 13 amino acids. The V end lost 0 bases, the J end lost 4 bases, and 8 bases lay between the germline ends.